This is a list of T cell receptor beta chains from one sample in a study of early T cells in non-severe SARS-CoV-2 infection. MiXCR, run by TCRdb on the 5' RACE reads, gives a single entry per CDR3 protein. The sample lists 75,000 to 100,000 distinct CDR3 sequences; 14% were seen once. Sample: whole blood. These receptors all come from an adult who was a healthcare worker with PCR-confirmed SARS-CoV-2 infection or an uninfected control (not recorded which). The CDR3 runs from the conserved cysteine through the conserved F or W. D genes are given only for firm matches. Rows may omit the clone size; those that give it use once, few, many or a size class.

TRBD2	TRBV20-1	TRBJ2-1	.	TGCAGTGGGGCTAGCGGGAGCGGAGTATACAATGAGCAGTTCTTC	CSGASGSGVYNEQFF
.	TRBV28	TRBJ2-6	few	TGTGCCAGCAGAAAGTCTGGGGCCAACGTCCTGACTTTC	CASRKSGANVLTF
.	TRBV23-1	TRBJ2-5	many	TGCGCCAGCAGTTTTGGATTCGGCAGACAAGAGACCCAGTACTTC	CASSFGFGRQETQYF
.	TRBV7-8	TRBJ1-1	medium-sized	TGTGCCAGCAGCTTGGGGCAGCCGAACACTGAAGCTTTCTTT	CASSLGQPNTEAFF
.	TRBV5-4	TRBJ1-4	.	TGTGCCAGCAGCACCGCCGGGTCAGCTAATGAAAAACTGTTTTTT	CASSTAGSANEKLFF
TRBD2	TRBV20-1	TRBJ2-1	many	TGCAGTGCTAGAGATTGGGCTAGCGGGATCTCCTACAATGAGCAGTTCTTC	CSARDWASGISYNEQFF
.	TRBV6-6	TRBJ1-1	.	TGTGCCAGCAGTTACTCGACTGAAAACACTGAAGCTTTCTTT	CASSYSTENTEAFF
TRBD1	TRBV29-1	TRBJ2-2	few	TGCAGCGCGGAGGACAGGTCGAACACCGGGGAGCTGTTTTTT	CSAEDRSNTGELFF
.	TRBV6-1	TRBJ1-1	few	TGTGCCAGCAGTACAGGGAGGTTCACTGAAGCTTTCTTT	CASSTGRFTEAFF
.	TRBV6-5	TRBJ2-7	.	TGTGCCAGCAGTTACGACCGGGACGTCGATTACTACGAGCAGTACTTC	CASSYDRDVDYYEQYF
.	TRBV6-5	TRBJ2-1	few	TGTGCCAGCAGTTACACTGACCCGGCAGGATCTTACAATGAGCAGTTCTTC	CASSYTDPAGSYNEQFF